This T cell receptor (beta chain) was recorded in a study of blood T cells in healthy people across ages. CDR1 is KGHSH, CDR2 LQKENI, per germline. The length of the CDR3 is 16 residues. Trimming pared 6 bases from V and 1 base from J, leaving 18 bases between. A sample-barcoded 5' primer and a J-beta primer mix were used in a second PCR of roughly 6 to 11 cycles. Using its own MiXCR run on the 5' RACE reads, TCRdb lists one record per CDR3 protein. The sample consists of approximately 680,000 distinct CDR3 sequences, about a third of them appearing once. This clonotype has a single count. V gene TRBV18 combines with J gene TRBJ1-1; D possibly corresponds to TRBD1 (5 bases). Sample: blood. The source of this sequence is a woman older than 75 in good health. The CDR3 is CASSRDRSLGNTEAFF. The DNA for the CDR3 is TGTGCCAGCTCCCGCGACAGATCCTTAGGGAACACTGAAGCTTTCTTT.